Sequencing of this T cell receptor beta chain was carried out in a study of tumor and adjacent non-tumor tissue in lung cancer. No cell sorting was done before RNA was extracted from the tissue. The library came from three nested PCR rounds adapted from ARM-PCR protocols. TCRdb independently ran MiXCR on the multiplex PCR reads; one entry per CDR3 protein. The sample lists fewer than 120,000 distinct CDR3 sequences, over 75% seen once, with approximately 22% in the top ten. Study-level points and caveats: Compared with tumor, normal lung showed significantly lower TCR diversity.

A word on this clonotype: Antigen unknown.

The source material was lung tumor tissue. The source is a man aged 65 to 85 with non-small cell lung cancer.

CDR3 in DNA: TGTGCCAAGTCTGGTCGGAGCACAGATACAGAGTATTTT. Translated: CAKSGRSTDTEYF. The chain links TRBV11-2 to TRBJ2-3; D not certain. CDR3 length: 13 residues. Per germline, CDR1 SGHAT and CDR2 FQNNGV. Trimming cost V 10 bases and J 13 bases, with 24 bases left between them.